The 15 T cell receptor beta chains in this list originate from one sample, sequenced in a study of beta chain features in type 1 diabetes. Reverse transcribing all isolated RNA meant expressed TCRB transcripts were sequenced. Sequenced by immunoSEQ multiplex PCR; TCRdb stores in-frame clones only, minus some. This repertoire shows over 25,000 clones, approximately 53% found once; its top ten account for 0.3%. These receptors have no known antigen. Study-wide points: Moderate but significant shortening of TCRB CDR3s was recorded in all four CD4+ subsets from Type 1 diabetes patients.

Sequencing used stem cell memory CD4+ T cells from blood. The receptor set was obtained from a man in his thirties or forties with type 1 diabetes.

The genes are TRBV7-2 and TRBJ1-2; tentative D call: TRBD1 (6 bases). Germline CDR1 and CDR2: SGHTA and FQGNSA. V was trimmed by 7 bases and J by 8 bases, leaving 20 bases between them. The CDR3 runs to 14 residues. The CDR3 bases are TGTGCCAGCACTCTATCACAACAGGGACGCGGCTACACCTTC. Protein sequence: CASTLSQQGRGYTF.

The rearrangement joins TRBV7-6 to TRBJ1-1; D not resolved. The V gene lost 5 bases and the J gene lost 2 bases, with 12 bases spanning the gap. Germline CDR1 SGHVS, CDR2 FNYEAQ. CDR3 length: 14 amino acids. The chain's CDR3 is CASSLYLANTEAFF. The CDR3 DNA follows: TGTGCCAGCAGCCTGTATTTGGCCAACACTGAAGCTTTCTTT. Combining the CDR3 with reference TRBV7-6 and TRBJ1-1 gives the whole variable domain GAGVSQSPRYKVTKRGQDVALRCDPISGHVSLYWYRQALGQGPEFLTYFNYEAQQDKSGLPNDRFSAERPEGSISTLTIQRTEQRDSAMYRCASSLYLANTEAFFGQGTRLTVV.

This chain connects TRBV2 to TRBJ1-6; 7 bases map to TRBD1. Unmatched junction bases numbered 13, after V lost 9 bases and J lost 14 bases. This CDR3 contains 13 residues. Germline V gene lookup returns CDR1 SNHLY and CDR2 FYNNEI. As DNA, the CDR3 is TGTGCCAGGAAAGACAGGGAGGATACCACCCTCCACTTT. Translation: CARKDREDTTLHF. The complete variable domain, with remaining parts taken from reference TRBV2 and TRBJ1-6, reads EPEVTQTPSHQVTQMGQEVILRCVPISNHLYFYWYRQILGQKVEFLVSFYNNEISEKSEIFDDQFSVERPDGSNFTLKIRSTKLEDSAMYFCARKDREDTTLHFGNGTRLTVT.

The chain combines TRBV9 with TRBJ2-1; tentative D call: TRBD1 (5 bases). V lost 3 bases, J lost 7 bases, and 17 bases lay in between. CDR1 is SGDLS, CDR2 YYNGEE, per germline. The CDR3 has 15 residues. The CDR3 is CASSAGALGQNEQFF. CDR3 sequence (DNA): TGTGCCAGCAGCGCTGGGGCCCTGGGCCAGAATGAGCAGTTCTTC.

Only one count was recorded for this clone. The CDR3 bases are TGTGCCACCCGCCCCCGACAGGTGAATGAAAAACTGTTTTTT. Its protein product is CATRPRQVNEKLFF. The genes are TRBV6-6 and TRBJ1-4; D possibly corresponds to TRBD1 (6 bases). The CDR3 runs 14 residues. V lost 10 bases and J lost 5, with 17 bases in between. The germline V gene encodes CDR1 MNHNY and CDR2 SVGAGI (reference sequence).

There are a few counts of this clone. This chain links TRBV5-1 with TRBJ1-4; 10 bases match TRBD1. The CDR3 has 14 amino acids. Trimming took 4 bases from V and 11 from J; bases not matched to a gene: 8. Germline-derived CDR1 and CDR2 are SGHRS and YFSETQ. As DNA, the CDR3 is TGCGCCAGCAGCCAGGGACAGGGGAGAGGGAAACTGTTTTTT. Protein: CASSQGQGRGKLFF.

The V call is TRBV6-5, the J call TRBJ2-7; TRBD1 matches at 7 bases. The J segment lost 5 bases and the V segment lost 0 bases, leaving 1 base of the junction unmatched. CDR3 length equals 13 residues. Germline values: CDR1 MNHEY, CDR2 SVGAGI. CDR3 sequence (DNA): TGTGCCAGCAGTTACTCCACAGGGGACGAGCAGTACTTC. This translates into CASSYSTGDEQYF.

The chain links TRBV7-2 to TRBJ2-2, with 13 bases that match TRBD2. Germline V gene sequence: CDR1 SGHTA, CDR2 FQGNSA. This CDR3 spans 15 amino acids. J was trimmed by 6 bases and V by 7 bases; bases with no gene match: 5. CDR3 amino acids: CASTLAGGASGELFF. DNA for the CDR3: TGTGCCAGCACACTAGCGGGGGGGGCCTCCGGGGAGCTGTTTTTT.

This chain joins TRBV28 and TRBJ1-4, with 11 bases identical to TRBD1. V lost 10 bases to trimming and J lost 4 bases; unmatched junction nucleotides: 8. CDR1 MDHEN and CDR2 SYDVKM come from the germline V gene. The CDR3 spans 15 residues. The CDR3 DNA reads TGTGCCATCCTGTCCGGGACAGGGGGTAATGAAAAACTGTTTTTT. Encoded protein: CAILSGTGGNEKLFF.

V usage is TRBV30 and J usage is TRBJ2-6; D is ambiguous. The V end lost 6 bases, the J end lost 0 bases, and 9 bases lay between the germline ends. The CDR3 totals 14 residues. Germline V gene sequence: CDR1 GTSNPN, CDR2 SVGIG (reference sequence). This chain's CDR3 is CACPRGSGANVLTF. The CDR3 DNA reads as TGTGCCTGTCCGCGAGGCTCTGGGGCCAACGTCCTGACTTTC.

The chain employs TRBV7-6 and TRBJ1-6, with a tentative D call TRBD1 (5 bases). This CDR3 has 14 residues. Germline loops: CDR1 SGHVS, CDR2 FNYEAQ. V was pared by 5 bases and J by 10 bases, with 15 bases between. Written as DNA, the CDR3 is TGTGCCAGCAGCGTTGGACAAGGGTACTCACCCCTCCACTTT. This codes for CASSVGQGYSPLHF.

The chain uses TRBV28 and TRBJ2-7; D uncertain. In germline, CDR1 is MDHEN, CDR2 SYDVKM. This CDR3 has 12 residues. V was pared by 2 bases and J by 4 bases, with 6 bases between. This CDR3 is CASSLRFYEQYF. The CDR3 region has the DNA TGTGCCAGCAGTTTACGGTTTTACGAGCAGTACTTC.

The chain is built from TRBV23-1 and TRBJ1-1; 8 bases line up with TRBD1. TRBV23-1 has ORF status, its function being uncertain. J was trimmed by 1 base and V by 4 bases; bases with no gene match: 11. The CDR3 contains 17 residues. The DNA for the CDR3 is TGCGCCAGCAGTCGCCTTAGACCGGGACAGGAGAACACTGAAGCTTTCTTT. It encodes CASSRLRPGQENTEAFF.

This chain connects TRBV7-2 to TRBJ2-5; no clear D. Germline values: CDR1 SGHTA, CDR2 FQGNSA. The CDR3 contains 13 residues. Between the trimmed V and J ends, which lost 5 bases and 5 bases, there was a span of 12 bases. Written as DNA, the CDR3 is TGTGCCAGCAGCCCGATGAGTTTCGAGACCCAGTACTTC. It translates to CASSPMSFETQYF.

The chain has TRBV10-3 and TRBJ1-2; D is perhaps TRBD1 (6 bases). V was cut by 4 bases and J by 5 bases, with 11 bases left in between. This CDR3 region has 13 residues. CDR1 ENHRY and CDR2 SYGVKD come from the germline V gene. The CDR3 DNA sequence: TGTGCCATCAGTGTGGAAGGGGGATATGGCTACACCTTC. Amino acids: CAISVEGGYGYTF.